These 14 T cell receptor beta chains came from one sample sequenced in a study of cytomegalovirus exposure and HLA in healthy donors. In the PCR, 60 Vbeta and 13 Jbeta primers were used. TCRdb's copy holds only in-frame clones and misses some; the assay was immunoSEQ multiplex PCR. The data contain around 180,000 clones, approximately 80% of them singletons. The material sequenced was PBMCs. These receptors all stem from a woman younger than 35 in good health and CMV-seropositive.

The CDR3 DNA sequence: TGTGCCAGCAGCGTGGACAGGGGGAGTTCACCCCTCCACTTT. Protein: CASSVDRGSSPLHF. V is TRBV11-2 and J is TRBJ1-6; TRBD1 agrees at 10 bases. Trimming removed 5 bases from V and 9 bases from J; junction bases left unmatched: 4. Looked up from germline, CDR1 is SGHAT and CDR2 is FQNNGV. This CDR3 has 14 amino acids. Using reference TRBV11-2 and TRBJ1-6 for the parts outside the CDR3, the full variable domain is EAGVAQSPRYKIIEKRQSVAFWCNPISGHATLYWYQQILGQGPKLLIQFQNNGVVDDSQLPKDRFSAERLKGVDSTLKIQPAKLEDSAVYLCASSVDRGSSPLHFGNGTRLTVT.

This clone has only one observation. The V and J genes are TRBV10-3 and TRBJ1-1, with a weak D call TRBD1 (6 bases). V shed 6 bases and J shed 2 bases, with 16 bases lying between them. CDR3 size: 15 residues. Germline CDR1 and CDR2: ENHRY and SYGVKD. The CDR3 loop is CAISPSGGLNTEAFF. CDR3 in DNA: TGTGCCATCAGCCCCTCGGGGGGGCTTAACACTGAAGCTTTCTTT.

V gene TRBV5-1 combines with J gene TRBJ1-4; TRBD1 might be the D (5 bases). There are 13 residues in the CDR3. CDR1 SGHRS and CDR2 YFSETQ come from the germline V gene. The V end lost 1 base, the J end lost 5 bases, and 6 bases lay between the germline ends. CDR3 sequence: CASSLWTNEKLFF. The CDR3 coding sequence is TGCGCCAGCAGCTTGTGGACAAATGAAAAACTGTTTTTT.

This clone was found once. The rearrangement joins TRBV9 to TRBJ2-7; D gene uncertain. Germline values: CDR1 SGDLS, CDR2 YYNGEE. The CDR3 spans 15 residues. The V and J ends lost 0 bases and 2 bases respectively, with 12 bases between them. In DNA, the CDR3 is TGTGCCAGCAGCGTAGGAACCGGGTACGCCTACGAGCAGTACTTC. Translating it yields CASSVGTGYAYEQYF.

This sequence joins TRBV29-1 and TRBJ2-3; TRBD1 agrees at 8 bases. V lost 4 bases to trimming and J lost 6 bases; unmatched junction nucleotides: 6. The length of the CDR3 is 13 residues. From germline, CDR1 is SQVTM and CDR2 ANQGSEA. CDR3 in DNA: TGCAGCGTTGGCACAGGGGGGTTGGATACGCAGTATTTT. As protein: CSVGTGGLDTQYF.

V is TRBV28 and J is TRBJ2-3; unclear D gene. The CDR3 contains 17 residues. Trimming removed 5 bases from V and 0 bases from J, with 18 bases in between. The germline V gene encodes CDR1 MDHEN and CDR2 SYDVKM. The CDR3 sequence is CASSPPLTTISTDTQYF. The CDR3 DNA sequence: TGTGCCAGCAGTCCCCCCTTGACAACGATTAGCACAGATACGCAGTATTTT.

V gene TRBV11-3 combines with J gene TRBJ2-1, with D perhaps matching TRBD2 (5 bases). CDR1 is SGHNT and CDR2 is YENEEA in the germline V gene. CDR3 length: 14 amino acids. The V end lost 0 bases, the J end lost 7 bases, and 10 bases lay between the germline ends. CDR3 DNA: TGTGCCAGCAGCTTAGAAGGCCCGGGGAATGAGCAGTTCTTC. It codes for CASSLEGPGNEQFF. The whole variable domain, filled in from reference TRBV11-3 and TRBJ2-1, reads EAGVVQSPRYKIIEKKQPVAFWCNPISGHNTLYWYLQNLGQGPELLIRYENEEAVDDSQLPKDRFSAERLKGVDSTLKIQPAELGDSAVYLCASSLEGPGNEQFFGPGTRLTVL.

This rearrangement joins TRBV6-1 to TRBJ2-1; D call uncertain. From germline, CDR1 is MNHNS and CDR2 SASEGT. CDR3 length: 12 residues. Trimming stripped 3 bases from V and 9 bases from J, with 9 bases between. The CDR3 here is CASSDLWPEQFF. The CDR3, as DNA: TGTGCCAGCAGTGATTTATGGCCTGAGCAGTTCTTC.

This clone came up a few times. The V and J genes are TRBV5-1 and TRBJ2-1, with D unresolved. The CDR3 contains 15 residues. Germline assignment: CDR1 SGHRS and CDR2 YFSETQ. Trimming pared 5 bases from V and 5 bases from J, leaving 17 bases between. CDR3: CASRLSEQNHNEQFF. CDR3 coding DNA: TGCGCCAGCAGACTTTCGGAGCAAAACCACAATGAGCAGTTCTTC.

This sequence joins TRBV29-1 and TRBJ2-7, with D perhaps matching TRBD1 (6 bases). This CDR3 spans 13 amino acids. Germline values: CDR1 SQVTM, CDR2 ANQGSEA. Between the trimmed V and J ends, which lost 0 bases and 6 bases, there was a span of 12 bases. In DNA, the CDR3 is TGCAGCGTTGAAGATCAGCGAGGGGGCGAGCAGTACGTC. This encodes CSVEDQRGGEQYV.

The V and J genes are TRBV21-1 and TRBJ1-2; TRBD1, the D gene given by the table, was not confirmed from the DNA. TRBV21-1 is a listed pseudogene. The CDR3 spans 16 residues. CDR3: CASSKGKDRANYGYTF. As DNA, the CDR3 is TGTGCCAGCAGCAAAGGAAAAGACAGAGCTAACTATGGCTACACCTTC.

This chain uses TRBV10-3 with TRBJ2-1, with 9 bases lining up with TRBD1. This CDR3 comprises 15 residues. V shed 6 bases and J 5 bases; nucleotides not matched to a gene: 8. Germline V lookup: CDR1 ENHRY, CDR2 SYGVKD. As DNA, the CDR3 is TGTGCCATCAGCCCCGGACAGGGGAGAGACAATGAGCAGTTCTTC. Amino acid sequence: CAISPGQGRDNEQFF.

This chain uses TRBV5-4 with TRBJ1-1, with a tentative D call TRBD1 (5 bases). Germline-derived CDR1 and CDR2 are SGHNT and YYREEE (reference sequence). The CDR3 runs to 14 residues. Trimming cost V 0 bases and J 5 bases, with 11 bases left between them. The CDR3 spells CASSLVAGKTEAFF. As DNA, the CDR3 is TGTGCCAGCAGCTTGGTAGCAGGGAAGACTGAAGCTTTCTTT.

CDR3 bases: TGTGCCATCAGGGGACTAGCGCGGAATGAGCAGTTCTTC. Its protein product is CAIRGLARNEQFF. The V call is TRBV10-3, the J call TRBJ2-1; 10 bases fit TRBD2. J was trimmed by 7 bases and V by 6 bases; bases with no gene match: 3. Germline assignment: CDR1 ENHRY and CDR2 SYGVKD. CDR3 size: 13 residues.